The 17 T cell receptor beta chains in this list originate from one sample, sequenced in a study of cytomegalovirus exposure and HLA in healthy donors. The PCR had 60 Vbeta and 13 Jbeta primers. Sequencing used immunoSEQ multiplex PCR; TCRdb keeps in-frame clones, though not all of them. The table lists around 120,000 clones, around three quarters of them singletons. Input material: PBMCs. These receptor sequences come from a man in his thirties or forties in good health and CMV-seronegative.

The chain links TRBV27 to TRBJ1-2; D remains unclear. The V and J ends lost 1 base and 4 bases respectively, with 13 bases between them. The CDR3 runs to 15 residues. The germline gives CDR1 MNHEY, CDR2 SMNVEV (reference sequence). CDR3 region: CASSLLRPPGYGYTF. Written as DNA, the CDR3 is TGTGCCAGCAGTTTATTACGGCCACCAGGCTATGGCTACACCTTC.

The rearrangement links TRBV28 to TRBJ2-7; TRBD2 aligns across 9 bases. This CDR3 has 14 residues. Germline CDR1 MDHEN, CDR2 SYDVKM. Trimming cost V 6 bases and J 5 bases; bases outside gene matches: 8. CDR3 coding DNA: TGTGCCAGCAGATTTAGCGGGAGTCTGAACGAGCAGTACTTC. It codes for CASRFSGSLNEQYF.

The V and J genes are TRBV5-6 and TRBJ2-7; 8 nucleotides match TRBD1. Unmatched junction bases numbered 3, after V lost 0 bases and J lost 7 bases. CDR3 length equals 13 residues. From germline, CDR1 is SGHDT and CDR2 YYEEEE. CDR3 DNA sequence: TGTGCCAGCAGCTTGGGCAGGGGGCGGGAGCAGTACTTC. As protein: CASSLGRGREQYF.

The genes are TRBV7-2 and TRBJ1-5; no reliable D call. CDR1 is SGHTA and CDR2 is FQGNSA in the germline V gene. The CDR3 consists of 14 residues. Trimming cost V 1 base and J 4 bases, with 8 bases left between them. The CDR3: CASSLGGRNQPQHF. Written as DNA, the CDR3 is TGTGCCAGCAGCTTAGGAGGTAGGAATCAGCCCCAGCATTTT.

V is TRBV10-2 and J is TRBJ2-7, with D uncertain. There are 13 residues in the CDR3. V shed 4 bases and J shed 3 bases, with 10 bases lying between them. The V gene's germline CDR1 is WSHSY and CDR2 SAAADI. DNA for the CDR3: TGCGCCAGCAGTGTTGGCAGAAACTACGAGCAGTACTTC. Translating it yields CASSVGRNYEQYF.

The gene calls are TRBV6-5 and TRBJ2-7; perhaps TRBD2 as D (6 bases). The CDR3 has 15 residues. Trimming cost V 4 bases and J 3 bases, with 16 bases left between them. Germline loops: CDR1 MNHEY, CDR2 SVGAGI. CDR3 protein: CASSSAGTGNYEQYF. As DNA, the CDR3 is TGTGCCAGCAGTTCAGCCGGGACTGGTAACTACGAGCAGTACTTC.

This clone appeared a few times. The chain links TRBV9 to TRBJ1-2, with TRBD1 matching over 7 bases. This CDR3 contains 16 residues. V dropped 0 bases and J dropped 5; count of bases not matched to a gene: 10. CDR1 is SGDLS, CDR2 YYNGEE, per germline. This chain's CDR3 is CASSVARDRATYGYTF. The CDR3 DNA sequence: TGTGCCAGCAGCGTAGCCCGGGACAGAGCAACATATGGCTACACCTTC.

The CDR3 DNA reads as TGTGCCAGCAGCGCCCCGGGACTGGGGGGTTATAAGCAGTTCTTC. This sequence encodes CASSAPGLGGYKQFF. This sequence joins TRBV11-2 and TRBJ2-1; a possible D gene is TRBD2 (6 bases). The CDR3 is made up of 15 amino acids. Trimming took off 5 bases at V and 11 bases at J, with 22 bases between the two ends. Germline V gives CDR1 SGHAT, CDR2 FQNNGV.

The rearrangement uses TRBV19 and TRBJ1-3; no clear D. This CDR3 contains 13 residues. V lost 8 bases and J 1 base, leaving 9 bases between the germline ends. Germline values: CDR1 LNHDA, CDR2 SQIVND (reference sequence). The CDR3 sequence: CASPAESGNTIYF. The CDR3, as DNA: TGTGCCAGTCCGGCGGAATCTGGAAACACCATATATTTT.

The chain links TRBV11-3 to TRBJ1-3, with D possibly TRBD1 on 5 matching bases. Per germline, CDR1 SGHNT and CDR2 YENEEA. The V and J ends lost 6 bases and 0 bases respectively, with 12 bases between them. This CDR3 region has 15 residues. The CDR3 DNA reads as TGTGCCAGCAGTAGGGGAAGAGCCTCTGGAAACACCATATATTTT. This gives the protein CASSRGRASGNTIYF.

This CDR3 is CASSLSGSAETQYF. For the CDR3, the DNA is TGTGCCAGCAGCTTAAGCGGGAGTGCTGAGACCCAGTACTTC. The chain joins TRBV7-9 to TRBJ2-5; 8 bases agree with TRBD2. With 2 bases clipped from V and 5 bases from J, the junction kept 4 bases outside the gene matches. Germline V gene lookup returns CDR1 SEHNR and CDR2 FQNEAQ (reference sequence). CDR3 length: 14 amino acids.

This sequence joins TRBV10-2 and TRBJ1-1, with TRBD1 as a possible D gene (6 bases). Trimming cost V 4 bases and J 6 bases, with 12 bases left between them. The CDR3 has 13 amino acids. Germline V gene sequence: CDR1 WSHSY, CDR2 SAAADI. CDR3 sequence: CASSVGGVAEAFF. The CDR3 region has the DNA TGCGCCAGCAGTGTAGGGGGGGTCGCTGAAGCTTTCTTT.

The chain has TRBV7-9 and TRBJ2-1; 8 nucleotides line up with TRBD1. CDR1 and CDR2 (germline): SEHNR, FQNEAQ (reference sequence). This CDR3 has 15 residues. V lost 3 bases and J lost 2; bases outside the gene matches: 3. Here the CDR3 DNA reads TGTGCCAGCAGCTTCGACAGGGGCGCCTACAATGAGCAGTTCTTC. Translation gives CASSFDRGAYNEQFF.

The chain uses TRBV7-8 and TRBJ2-1; 7 bases fit TRBD2. The CDR3 has 16 amino acids. V was pared by 4 bases and J by 3 bases, with 9 bases of the junction left unmatched. CDR1 is SGHVS, CDR2 FQNEAQ, per germline. The CDR3 nucleotides read TGTGCCAGCAGCTGGGCGGGAGCGATTCTCTACAATGAGCAGTTCTTC. The encoded protein is CASSWAGAILYNEQFF.

This chain connects TRBV30 to TRBJ1-6; D is perhaps TRBD1 (6 bases). Per the germline V gene, CDR1 is GTSNPN and CDR2 is SVGIG (reference sequence). V lost 4 bases and J 1 base, leaving 8 bases between the germline ends. The CDR3 contains 14 residues. The CDR3: CAWTQGSYNSPLHF. CDR3 nucleotide sequence: TGTGCCTGGACCCAGGGGTCCTATAATTCACCCCTCCACTTT.

The table lists this clone with many counts. The CDR3 region has the DNA TGTGCCAGCAGTGAACCAGGGAATGAAAAACTGTTTTTT. This translates into CASSEPGNEKLFF. V usage is TRBV6-1 and J usage is TRBJ1-4; D possibly corresponds to TRBD1 (5 bases). The CDR3 is made up of 13 amino acids. Germline CDR1 reads MNHNS; CDR2 reads SASEGT. The V end was cut by 2 bases, the J end by 5 bases, with 6 bases between.

This clone showed up just a few times. The rearrangement links TRBV4-1 to TRBJ1-5, with 8 bases matching TRBD1. Trimming cost V 7 bases and J 2 bases; bases outside gene matches: 4. Germline assignment: CDR1 MGHRA and CDR2 YSYEKL. The CDR3 runs to 14 residues. The CDR3 loop reads CASKAGGGNQPQHF. The CDR3 nucleotides are TGCGCCAGCAAGGCAGGGGGCGGCAATCAGCCCCAGCATTTT.